This TCR beta chain was retrieved from a study of cytomegalovirus exposure and HLA in healthy donors. Measured with immunoSEQ multiplex PCR; TCRdb has only the in-frame clones, and not every one. The sample shows tens of thousands of clones, around 85% of them seen only once. The CDR3 length is 13 residues. Trimming took off 9 bases at V and 5 bases at J, with 15 bases between the two ends. The germline V gene has CDR1 MNHNS and CDR2 SASEGT. This chain joins TRBV6-1 and TRBJ2-3; D not resolved. This clonotype was sampled from a young man in good health and CMV-seropositive. Sequenced: PBMCs. The chain's CDR3 is CASAEGFGDTQYF. The CDR3 DNA reads TGTGCCAGTGCGGAAGGCTTTGGAGATACGCAGTATTTT.